This TCR beta chain was obtained from a study of blood T cell repertoires in COVID-19. On the study more broadly: Spain, Italy and the United States supplied samples that represented acute and convalescent COVID-19. PBMCs, B-cell-depleted T cells, or T cells provided the cDNA or gDNA that made up the material.

The CDR3 loop spans 14 amino acids. V lost 7 bases and J lost 6; bases outside the gene matches: 11. Per germline, CDR1 MNHNY and CDR2 SVGAGI (reference sequence). Clones were sequenced by immunoSEQ multiplex PCR, and TCRdb holds only the in-frame ones, with some missing. The table lists 110,000 to 150,000 clones, around 76% of them singletons, with 4.2% in the top ten. Sequencing was done on a sample of peripheral blood. This clonotype originated in a man aged 60-69 years with acute or convalescent COVID-19. The chain uses TRBV6-6 and TRBJ2-7; the match to TRBD2 covers 8 bases. CDR3 loop: CASNPNGRASEQYF. DNA of the CDR3: TGTGCCAGCAACCCCAACGGGAGGGCCTCCGAGCAGTACTTC.